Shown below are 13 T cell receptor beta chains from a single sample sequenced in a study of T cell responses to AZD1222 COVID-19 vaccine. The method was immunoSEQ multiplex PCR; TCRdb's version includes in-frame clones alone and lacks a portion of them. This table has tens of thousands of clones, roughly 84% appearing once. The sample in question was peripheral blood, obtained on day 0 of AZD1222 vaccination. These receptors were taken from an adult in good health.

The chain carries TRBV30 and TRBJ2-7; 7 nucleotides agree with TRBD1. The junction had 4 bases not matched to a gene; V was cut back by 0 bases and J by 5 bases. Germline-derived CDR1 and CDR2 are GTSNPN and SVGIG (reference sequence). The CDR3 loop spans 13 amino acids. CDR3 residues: CAWSVGQRHEQYF. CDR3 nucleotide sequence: TGTGCCTGGAGTGTGGGACAGCGCCACGAGCAGTACTTC.

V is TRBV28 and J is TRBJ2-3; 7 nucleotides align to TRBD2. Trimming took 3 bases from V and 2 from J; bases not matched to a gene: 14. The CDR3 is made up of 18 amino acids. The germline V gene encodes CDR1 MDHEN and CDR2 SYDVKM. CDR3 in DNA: TGTGCCAGCAGTTTGGGAGGAGCGGGGACCATTCTCACAGATACGCAGTATTTT. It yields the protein CASSLGGAGTILTDTQYF.

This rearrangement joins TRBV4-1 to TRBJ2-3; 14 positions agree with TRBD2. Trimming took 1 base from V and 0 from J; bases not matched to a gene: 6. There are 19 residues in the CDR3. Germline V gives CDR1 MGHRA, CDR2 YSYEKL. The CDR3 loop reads CASSQVPGLAGASTDTQYF. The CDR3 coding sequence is TGCGCCAGCAGCCAAGTCCCGGGACTAGCGGGGGCAAGCACAGATACGCAGTATTTT.

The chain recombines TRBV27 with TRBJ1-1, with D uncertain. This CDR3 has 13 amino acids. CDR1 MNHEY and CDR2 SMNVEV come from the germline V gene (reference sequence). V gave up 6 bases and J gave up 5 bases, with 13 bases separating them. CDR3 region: CASRTPTQTEAFF. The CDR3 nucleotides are TGTGCCAGCAGGACTCCTACACAGACTGAAGCTTTCTTT.

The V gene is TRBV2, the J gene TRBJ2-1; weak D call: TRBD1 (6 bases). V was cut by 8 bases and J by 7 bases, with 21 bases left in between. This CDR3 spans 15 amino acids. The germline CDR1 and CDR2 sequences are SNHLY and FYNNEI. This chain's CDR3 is CASPSGVTQSNEQFF. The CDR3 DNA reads TGTGCCAGCCCCTCAGGGGTCACCCAATCAAATGAGCAGTTCTTC.

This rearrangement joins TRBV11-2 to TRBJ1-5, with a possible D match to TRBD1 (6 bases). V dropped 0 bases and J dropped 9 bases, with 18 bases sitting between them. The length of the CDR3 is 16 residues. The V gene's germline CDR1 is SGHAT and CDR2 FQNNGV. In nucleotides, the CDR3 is TGTGCCAGCAGCTTAGACCGGACAGTTGGGTCACGGCCCCAGCATTTT. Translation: CASSLDRTVGSRPQHF.

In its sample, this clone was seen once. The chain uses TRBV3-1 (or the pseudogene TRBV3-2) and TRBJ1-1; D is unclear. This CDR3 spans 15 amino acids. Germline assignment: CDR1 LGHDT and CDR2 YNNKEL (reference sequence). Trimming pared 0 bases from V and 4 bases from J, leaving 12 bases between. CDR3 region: CASSQDWHPSTEAFF. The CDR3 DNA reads TGTGCCAGCAGCCAAGATTGGCACCCGAGCACTGAAGCTTTCTTT.

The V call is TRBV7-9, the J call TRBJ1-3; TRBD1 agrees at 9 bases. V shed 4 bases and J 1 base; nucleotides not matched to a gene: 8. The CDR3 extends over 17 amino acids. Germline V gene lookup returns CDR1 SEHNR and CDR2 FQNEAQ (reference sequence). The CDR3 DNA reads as TGTGCCAGCAGCTCGCACCGGGACAGGGAATCTGGAAACACCATATATTTT. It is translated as CASSSHRDRESGNTIYF.

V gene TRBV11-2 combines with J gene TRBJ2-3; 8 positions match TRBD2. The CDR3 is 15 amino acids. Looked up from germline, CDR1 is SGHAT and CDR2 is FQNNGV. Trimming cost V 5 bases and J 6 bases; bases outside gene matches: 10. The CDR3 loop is CASSPGSGVLDTQYF. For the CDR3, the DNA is TGTGCCAGCAGCCCCGGTAGCGGGGTCCTCGATACGCAGTATTTT.

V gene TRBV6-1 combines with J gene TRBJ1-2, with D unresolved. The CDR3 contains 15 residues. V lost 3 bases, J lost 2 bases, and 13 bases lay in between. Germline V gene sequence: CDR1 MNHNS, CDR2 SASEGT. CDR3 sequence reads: CASSDVGVENYGYTF. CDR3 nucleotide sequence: TGTGCCAGCAGTGATGTGGGAGTGGAGAACTATGGCTACACCTTC.

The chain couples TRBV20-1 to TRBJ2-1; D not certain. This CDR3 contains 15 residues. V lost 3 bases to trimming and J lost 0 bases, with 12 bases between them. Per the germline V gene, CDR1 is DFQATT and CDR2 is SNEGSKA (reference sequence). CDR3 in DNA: TGCAGTGCTAGTGGCGGTTGGACCTCCTACAATGAGCAGTTCTTC. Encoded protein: CSASGGWTSYNEQFF.

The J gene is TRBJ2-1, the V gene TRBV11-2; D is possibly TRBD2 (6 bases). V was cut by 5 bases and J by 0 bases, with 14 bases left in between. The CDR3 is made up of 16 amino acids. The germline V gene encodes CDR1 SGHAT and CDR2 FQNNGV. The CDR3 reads CASSPNLASSYNEQFF. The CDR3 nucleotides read TGTGCCAGCAGCCCAAACCTAGCGAGCTCCTACAATGAGCAGTTCTTC. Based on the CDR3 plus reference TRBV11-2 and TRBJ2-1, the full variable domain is EAGVAQSPRYKIIEKRQSVAFWCNPISGHATLYWYQQILGQGPKLLIQFQNNGVVDDSQLPKDRFSAERLKGVDSTLKIQPAKLEDSAVYLCASSPNLASSYNEQFFGPGTRLTVL.

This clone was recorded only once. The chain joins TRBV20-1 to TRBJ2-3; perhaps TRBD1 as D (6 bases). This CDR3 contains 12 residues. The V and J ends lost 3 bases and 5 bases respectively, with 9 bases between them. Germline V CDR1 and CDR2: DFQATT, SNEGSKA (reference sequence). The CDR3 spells CSASRGLDTQYF. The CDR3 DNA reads TGCAGTGCTAGTAGGGGGTTAGATACGCAGTATTTT.